This paragraph covers one TCR beta chain sequence. The target of this receptor is not known. The sample holds no much larger clone one base away, and base qualities are not on file. The sample comes from a study of technical replicates of blood from a handful of donors (dated by TCRdb to about 2017). The germline V gene encodes CDR1 MDHEN and CDR2 SYDVKM. V lost 6 bases and J lost 6 bases, and the count of bases not matched to a germline gene is 13. From the cysteine up to the phenylalanine, the CDR3 has a length of 15 residues. Kept here is only the CDR3 DNA, which spans 45 bases and is read in frame from base 1. Receptors were amplified or captured by the immunoSEQ multiplex PCR assay. Imported from immuneACCESS, the table was reduced by TCRdb to in-frame sequences with V and J called. These copies leave out some clones; in studies compared against another copy, an unresolved V gene accounts for under half, and the cause of the remainder is not known. The sample yields 70,000 or so clones; about nine tenths were counted once. Under 0.4% of the sample rests with the top ten.

Sequencing was performed on T cells isolated from PBMCs. Rearrangement joined TRBV28 to TRBJ2-5, with 7 bases in between that match TRBD2. This receptor was taken from a human donor in good health. Some clones in this sample may be carry-over from other donors' samples. The CDR3 sequence is CASSSSPGGGQTQYF. The nucleotides are TGTGCCAGCAGCTCTTCCCCCGGGGGAGGGCAGACCCAGTACTTC. The full variable domain, completed from the reference TRBV28 and TRBJ2-5 proteins outside the CDR3, reads DVKVTQSSRYLVKRTGEKVFLECVQDMDHENMFWYRQDPGLGLRLIYFSYDVKMKEKGDIPEGYSVSREKKERFSLILESASTNQTSMYLCASSSSPGGGQTQYFGPGTRLLVL.